This TCR beta chain was sequenced for a study of OX40 agonist ivuxolimab in advanced cancers. Looking at the study overall: Of the patients, three showed partial responses, one with hepatocellular carcinoma and two with cutaneous melanoma. Broader study findings: At doses 0.1 to 3.0 mg/kg, CD4+ and CD8+ clones expanded. Mean expanded clone counts were higher in CD8+ than CD4+ T cells.

The V and J ends lost 6 bases and 3 bases respectively, with 6 bases between them. Germline V gene lookup returns CDR1 WSHSY and CDR2 SAAADI. The CDR3 length is 11 residues. The method was immunoSEQ multiplex PCR; TCRdb's version includes in-frame clones alone and lacks a portion of them. The repertoire has approximately 18,000 clones, less than 85% of them found once; the top ten carry roughly 34%. Comments on this clone: Antigen unknown.

This sequence joins TRBV10-2 and TRBJ2-7; a possible D gene is TRBD2 (5 bases). This material consisted of CD4+ or CD8+ T cells sorted from blood, taken in a trial of the OX40 agonist ivuxolimab. The origin of this receptor is an adult with an advanced solid tumor such as melanoma, head and neck, liver or kidney cancer. The CDR3 DNA reads as TGCGCCAGCAGCGAGGGCTACGAGCAGTACTTC. Translation: CASSEGYEQYF.